One sample yielded the 2 T cell receptor beta chains listed below, sequenced in a study of CD8 T cell repertoires and HIV-1 epitope variants (dated by TCRdb to the early 2020s). Their antigen targets remain unknown. The receptor library was made with the immunoSEQ multiplex PCR assay. Not all clones reach the TCRdb copy of this immuneACCESS table, which keeps in-frame sequences only. Checked studies attribute under half of the gap to unresolved V genes and leave the rest unexplained. The sample has about 5,300 clones on record, around 67% of them singletons. Clones ranked in the top ten supply approximately 45% of the sample. Sequencing was performed on cultured CD8+ T cells derived from PBMCs. The origin of the receptors is a male donor with HIV.

This clone is a singleton in its sample. The chain combines TRBV2 with TRBJ2-7, with unresolved D. Looked up from germline, CDR1 is SNHLY and CDR2 is FYNNEI. V gave up 7 bases and J gave up 0 bases, with 7 bases separating them. The CDR3 contains 12 residues. CDR3: CASNDLSYEQYF. CDR3 sequence (DNA): TGTGCCAGCAATGACCTCTCCTACGAGCAGTACTTC.

The chain combines TRBV4-2 with TRBJ2-7; a weak D match, TRBD1 (5 bases). Germline CDR1 reads LGHNA; CDR2 reads YNFKEQ. V lost 4 bases and J 5 bases, leaving 9 bases between the germline ends. CDR3 length: 12 residues. In DNA form, the CDR3 reads TGTGCCAGCAGCCTTGGCAGGGACGAGCAGTACTTC. Translated, it gives CASSLGRDEQYF.